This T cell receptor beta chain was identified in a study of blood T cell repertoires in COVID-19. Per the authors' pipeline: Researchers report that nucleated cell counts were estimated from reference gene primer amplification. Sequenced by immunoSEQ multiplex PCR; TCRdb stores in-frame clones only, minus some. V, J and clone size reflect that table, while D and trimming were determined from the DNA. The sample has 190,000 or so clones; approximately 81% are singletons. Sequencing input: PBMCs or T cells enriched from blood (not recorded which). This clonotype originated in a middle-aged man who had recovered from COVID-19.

The CDR3 nucleotides read TGTGCCACCAGTTCCGGACAGGGAGGCAATCAGCCCCAGCATTTT. Translating it yields CATSSGQGGNQPQHF. This chain links TRBV24-1 with TRBJ1-5; 8 bases fit TRBD1. The CDR3 has 15 amino acids. Trimming at V came to 6 bases and at J to 2 bases, leaving 5 bases not matched to a gene. In germline, CDR1 is KGHDR, CDR2 SFDVKD.